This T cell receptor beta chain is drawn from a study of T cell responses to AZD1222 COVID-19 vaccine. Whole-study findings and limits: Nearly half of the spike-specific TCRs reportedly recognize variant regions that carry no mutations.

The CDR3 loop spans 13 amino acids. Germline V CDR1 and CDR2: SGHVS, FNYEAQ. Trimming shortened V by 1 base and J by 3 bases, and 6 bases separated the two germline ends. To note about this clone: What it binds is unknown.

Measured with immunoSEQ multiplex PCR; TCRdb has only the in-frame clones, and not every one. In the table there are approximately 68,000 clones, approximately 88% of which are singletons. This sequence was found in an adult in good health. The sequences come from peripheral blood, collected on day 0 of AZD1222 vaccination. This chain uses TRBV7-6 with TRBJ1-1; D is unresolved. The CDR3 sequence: CASSLDSYTEAFF. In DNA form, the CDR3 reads TGTGCCAGCAGCTTAGACTCCTACACTGAAGCTTTCTTT.